This T cell receptor (beta chain) stems from a study of blood T cell repertoires in COVID-19. V was pared by 8 bases and J by 4 bases, with 14 bases between. The V gene's germline CDR1 is MNHEY and CDR2 SVGAGI. The CDR3 consists of 14 residues. All enrollees were roughly 18 to 95 years old and from 25 or so US areas. Original processing methods: Reference gene primers were amplified, and this amplification served to estimate nucleated cell counts. Sequencing used immunoSEQ multiplex PCR; TCRdb keeps in-frame clones, though not all of them. V, J and clone size reflect that table, while D and trimming were determined from the DNA. The sample yields fewer than 250,000 clones, 88% seen once.

The TCR sequence derives from a woman aged 25 to 39 who had been exposed to COVID-19. What was sequenced was PBMCs or T cells enriched from blood (not recorded which). The chain joins TRBV6-5 to TRBJ2-2; TRBD2 might be the D (6 bases). The CDR3 protein is CASEPGVGTGELFF. For the CDR3, the DNA is TGTGCCAGCGAGCCGGGGGTAGGCACCGGGGAGCTGTTTTTT.